Below, one TCR beta chain is given with its context. Its antigen remains unidentified. This sample is part of a study of OX40 agonist ivuxolimab in advanced cancers. Background on the study: Each patient was given ivuxolimab into a vein every 2 weeks, at 0.01 to 10 mg/kg.

Study results and limitations: The investigators did not determine what antigen specificity the expanded peripheral T cells had.

Sequencing used immunoSEQ multiplex PCR; TCRdb keeps in-frame clones, though not all of them. The sample has 70,000 or so clones, 80% to 95% seen once. Specimen: CD4+ or CD8+ T cells sorted from blood, collected in a trial of the OX40 agonist ivuxolimab. This receptor was obtained from an adult with an advanced solid tumor such as melanoma, head and neck, liver or kidney cancer.

The CDR3 is CASSLGGRHYNSPLHF. CDR3 coding DNA: TGTGCCAGCAGTTTAGGTGGCCGGCACTATAATTCACCCCTCCACTTT. The chain couples TRBV28 to TRBJ1-6, with no clear D. The germline V and J ends were trimmed by 2 bases and 3 bases, with 11 bases remaining between them. The CDR3 contains 16 residues. Germline lookup yields CDR1 MDHEN and CDR2 SYDVKM. Complete variable domain (other parts from reference TRBV28 and TRBJ1-6): DVKVTQSSRYLVKRTGEKVFLECVQDMDHENMFWYRQDPGLGLRLIYFSYDVKMKEKGDIPEGYSVSREKKERFSLILESASTNQTSMYLCASSLGGRHYNSPLHFGNGTRLTVT.